The 15 T cell receptor beta chains given below trace back to one sample, sequenced in a study of a mutant IDH1 vaccine in newly diagnosed glioma. TCRdb keeps only in-frame clones here, not all; method: immunoSEQ multiplex PCR. This table has some 56,000 clones, around 92% appearing once. Time point here: baseline, week 1 (first vaccination visit). The treatment denotes: pre-vaccination baseline after standard-of-care therapy. The input for sequencing was PBMCs, taken from a glioma patient treated with radiotherapy, temozolomide or both. The receptors derive from a man aged 50 to 60 with glioma.

The chain carries TRBV11-1 and TRBJ2-3, with 7 positions matching TRBD2. The CDR3 is made up of 17 amino acids. The V segment lost 1 base and the J segment 5 bases; nucleotides outside the gene matches: 12. Germline CDR1 and CDR2: SGHAT and FQDESV (reference sequence). The CDR3 loop reads CASSLVGLTSTRDTQYF. CDR3 sequence (DNA): TGTGCCAGCAGCTTAGTGGGACTAACCTCCACCCGAGATACGCAGTATTTT.

This rearrangement joins TRBV4-1 to TRBJ2-2, with D maybe TRBD1 (6 bases). CDR1 is MGHRA, CDR2 YSYEKL, per germline. The germline V and J ends were trimmed by 4 bases and 7 bases, with 13 bases remaining between them. The CDR3 is 14 residues long. CDR3 in amino acids: CASSPAGAGGELFF. The DNA for the CDR3 is TGCGCCAGCAGCCCCGCAGGGGCCGGCGGGGAGCTGTTTTTT.

The V and J genes are TRBV2 and TRBJ2-7; D unclear. Per the germline V gene, CDR1 is SNHLY and CDR2 is FYNNEI. This CDR3 comprises 15 residues. Trimming pared 7 bases from V and 0 bases from J, leaving 16 bases between. This chain's CDR3 is CASMVAQSFSYEQYF. CDR3 nucleotide sequence: TGTGCCAGCATGGTGGCACAGTCCTTCTCCTACGAGCAGTACTTC.

The rearrangement joins TRBV4-1 to TRBJ2-2; D is unresolved. The CDR3 length is 14 residues. Trimming pared 1 base from V and 0 bases from J, leaving 3 bases between. Looked up from germline, CDR1 is MGHRA and CDR2 is YSYEKL. The CDR3 region has the DNA TGCGCCAGCAGCCAAGCCACGAACACCGGGGAGCTGTTTTTT. It codes for CASSQATNTGELFF.

The chain is built from TRBV5-1 and TRBJ2-5; 7 bases are shared with TRBD2. In germline, CDR1 is SGHRS, CDR2 YFSETQ. The CDR3 consists of 16 residues. V gave up 3 bases and J gave up 5 bases; unmatched junction bases: 13. The DNA of the CDR3 is TGCGCCAGCAGCTACCTAGGACTAGGCGTATCTGAGACCCAGTACTTC. Its translation is CASSYLGLGVSETQYF.

The chain uses TRBV18 and TRBJ1-4; 7 nucleotides match TRBD1. The CDR3 loop spans 15 amino acids. The V segment lost 3 bases and the J segment 7 bases; nucleotides outside the gene matches: 8. CDR1 and CDR2 (germline): KGHSH, LQKENI. Here the CDR3 DNA reads TGTGCCAGCTCACCGGGACAGCTAGGTGTTGAAAAACTGTTTTTT. Its translation is CASSPGQLGVEKLFF.

This clone was counted once. The CDR3 region is CASSLREGAIQPQHF. Here the CDR3 DNA reads TGTGCCAGCAGCTTAAGGGAAGGGGCGATTCAGCCCCAGCATTTT. This chain uses TRBV7-8 with TRBJ1-5; tentative D call: TRBD1 (5 bases). V was pared by 2 bases and J by 6 bases, with 14 bases between. The length of the CDR3 is 15 residues. Germline V lookup: CDR1 SGHVS, CDR2 FQNEAQ.

The chain combines TRBV9 with TRBJ2-7, with D maybe TRBD2 (6 bases). CDR3 length equals 16 residues. Germline loops: CDR1 SGDLS, CDR2 YYNGEE. Trimming left V 4 bases short and J 1 base short, with 18 bases between. The CDR3 sequence: CASSPFGGRGSYEQYF. DNA of the CDR3: TGTGCCAGCAGCCCGTTCGGAGGGAGAGGATCCTACGAGCAGTACTTC.

The CDR3 DNA sequence: TGTGCCAGCAGCTTAGGAGGGCAGGGAAATGAAAAACTGTTTTTT. Translation gives CASSLGGQGNEKLFF. The gene calls are TRBV7-2 and TRBJ1-4, with D possibly being TRBD1 (5 bases). This CDR3 contains 15 residues. Germline lookup yields CDR1 SGHTA and CDR2 FQGNSA. Between the trimmed V and J ends, which lost 1 base and 5 bases, there was a span of 11 bases.

V gene TRBV5-4 combines with J gene TRBJ2-3, with 8 nucleotides matching TRBD1. This CDR3 spans 16 amino acids. Per germline, CDR1 SGHNT and CDR2 YYREEE (reference sequence). V was pared by 4 bases and J by 5 bases, with 12 bases of the junction left unmatched. The CDR3 loop reads CASSPGQGGPGDTQYF. The DNA of the CDR3 is TGTGCCAGCAGCCCCGGACAGGGAGGACCAGGAGATACGCAGTATTTT.

In its sample, this clone was seen once. J is TRBJ2-5 and V is TRBV11-3, with a possible D match to TRBD1 (6 bases). Germline V gene sequence: CDR1 SGHNT, CDR2 YENEEA. Trimming pared 3 bases from V and 1 base from J, leaving 12 bases between. This CDR3 is 15 amino acids long. This chain's CDR3 is CASSLGRGAQETQYF. CDR3 in DNA: TGTGCCAGCAGCTTGGGCAGGGGAGCCCAAGAGACCCAGTACTTC.

The chain recombines TRBV7-8 with TRBJ2-7; 8 nucleotides match TRBD1. This CDR3 is built from 14 residues. Germline V CDR1 and CDR2: SGHVS, FQNEAQ. J lost 6 bases, V lost 5 bases, and 9 bases had no gene match. CDR3 protein: CASSAGTGLSEQYF. DNA for the CDR3: TGTGCCAGCAGCGCCGGGACAGGATTGAGCGAGCAGTACTTC.

The rearrangement links TRBV5-1 to TRBJ2-1; D uncertain. The V end lost 4 bases, the J end lost 2 bases, and 10 bases lay between the germline ends. CDR3 length: 14 residues. CDR1 SGHRS and CDR2 YFSETQ come from the germline V gene. CDR3 sequence (DNA): TGCGCCAGCAGCCCCGACTTACCCTACAATGAGCAGTTCTTC. This codes for CASSPDLPYNEQFF. Looking up the rest from reference TRBV5-1 and TRBJ2-1 gives the full variable domain: KAGVTQTPRYLIKTRGQQVTLSCSPISGHRSVSWYQQTPGQGLQFLFEYFSETQRNKGNFPGRFSGRQFSNSRSEMNVSTLELGDSALYLCASSPDLPYNEQFFGPGTRLTVL.

The chain has TRBV4-1 and TRBJ2-3; D is perhaps TRBD1 (5 bases). Germline lookup yields CDR1 MGHRA and CDR2 YSYEKL. The CDR3 spans 16 residues. V was cut by 4 bases and J by 0 bases, with 14 bases left in between. The CDR3 loop reads CASSPGPGKSTDTQYF. CDR3 bases: TGCGCCAGCAGCCCAGGGCCAGGAAAGAGCACAGATACGCAGTATTTT.

This chain links TRBV7-9 with TRBJ1-2, with TRBD1 as a possible D gene (6 bases). The V end lost 1 base, the J end lost 8 bases, and 20 bases lay between the germline ends. The length of the CDR3 is 16 residues. Germline CDR1 is SEHNR and CDR2 is FQNEAQ (reference sequence). This CDR3 is CASSLGRSQGGDGYTF. The DNA for the CDR3 is TGTGCCAGCAGCTTAGGGCGGTCACAGGGAGGGGACGGCTACACCTTC.